This TCR beta chain stems from a study of chemoradiotherapy in HPV16-positive cancers. Here immunoSEQ multiplex PCR was the method, and the copy in TCRdb shows in-frame clones only, minus some. The data show tens of thousands of clones, with 80% seen just once and 3.5% to 4% held by the top ten. The study's findings and limits: Better recurrence-free survival went with HPV-responsive T-cell expansion in HPV16-positive patients. Non-HPV-specific T cells did not expand in tumors during treatment, whereas candidate HPV-specific clones and E7-related motifs did. Only two HPV16-positive patients supplied the functional HPV-specificity definition.

Note on this clone: Its antigen is not known.

CDR1 is SGHTA and CDR2 is FQGNSA in the germline V gene. With V trimmed by 5 bases and J by 11 bases, 8 bases remained unmatched. This CDR3 comprises 13 residues. Sequencing used blood, obtained from a patient who underwent chemoradiotherapy. The chain couples TRBV7-2 to TRBJ2-3, with 9 positions matching TRBD2. The source is a human donor with HPV-associated anogenital cancer. The CDR3, as DNA: TGTGCCAGCAGCCCCCAGGGTAGCGGGGGGCAGTATTTT. Translation gives CASSPQGSGGQYF. Using reference TRBV7-2 and TRBJ2-3 for the parts outside the CDR3, the full variable domain is GAGVSQSPSNKVTEKGKDVELRCDPISGHTALYWYRQSLGQGLEFLIYFQGNSAPDKSGLPSDRFSAERTGGSVSTLTIQRTQQEDSAVYLCASSPQGSGGQYFGPGTRLTVL.